This T cell receptor beta chain appears in the sequencing data of a study of shared clonotypes between healthy human individuals. The repertoire was sequenced with immunoSEQ multiplex PCR; TCRdb's copy has only in-frame clones and lacks some. The data hold 1.5 million to 2.5 million clones, with roughly 95% observed a single time. Only CD45RO-negative cells positively selected for CCR7 counted as naive CD8 cells, so terminally differentiated effector memory CD45RA+ cells were excluded. The germline V gene has CDR1 MGHRA and CDR2 YSYEKL. V lost 1 base, J lost 3 bases, and 12 bases lay in between. CDR3 size: 15 residues.

The chain carries TRBV4-1 and TRBJ2-5; D ambiguous. This receptor was taken from a man younger than 30 in good health. The sequenced sample consisted of naive CD8+ T cells sorted from blood. CDR3 protein: CASSQAALVEETQYF. The CDR3 bases are TGCGCCAGCAGCCAAGCGGCGCTAGTGGAAGAGACCCAGTACTTC.